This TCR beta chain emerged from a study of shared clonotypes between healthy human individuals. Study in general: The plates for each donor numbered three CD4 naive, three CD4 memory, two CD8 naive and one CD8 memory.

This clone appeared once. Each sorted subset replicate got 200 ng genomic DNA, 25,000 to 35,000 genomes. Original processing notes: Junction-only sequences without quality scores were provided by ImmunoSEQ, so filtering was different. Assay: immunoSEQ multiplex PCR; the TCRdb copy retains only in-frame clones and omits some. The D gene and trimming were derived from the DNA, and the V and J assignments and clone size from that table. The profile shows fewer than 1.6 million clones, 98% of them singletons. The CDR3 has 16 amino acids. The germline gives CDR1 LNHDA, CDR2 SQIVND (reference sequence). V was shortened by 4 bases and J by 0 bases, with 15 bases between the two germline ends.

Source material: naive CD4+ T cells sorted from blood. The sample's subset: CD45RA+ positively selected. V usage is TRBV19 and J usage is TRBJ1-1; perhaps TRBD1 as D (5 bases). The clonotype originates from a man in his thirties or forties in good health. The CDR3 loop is CASSTLRAGMNTEAFF. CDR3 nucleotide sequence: TGTGCCAGTAGTACCCTCCGGGCAGGGATGAACACTGAAGCTTTCTTT.